This T cell receptor (beta chain) derives from a study of T cell changes during pregnancy in multiple sclerosis. CDR3 length equals 16 residues. The germline V gene encodes CDR1 MNHNS and CDR2 SASEGT. V shed 0 bases and J shed 3 bases, with 14 bases lying between them. Here immunoSEQ multiplex PCR was the method, and the copy in TCRdb shows in-frame clones only, minus some. The sample has tens of thousands of clones, 80% to 90% seen once. The chain employs TRBV6-1 and TRBJ1-1; D gene unclear. Sample: CD4+ T cells from peripheral blood mononuclear cells, taken in the first trimester of pregnancy. This TCR derives from a female donor with multiple sclerosis, enrolled in a pregnancy study. The CDR3 DNA is TGTGCCAGCAGTGAAGCGTATCGAGGGCCGTACACTGAAGCTTTCTTT. It yields the protein CASSEAYRGPYTEAFF.